This entry lists 15 T cell receptor beta chains sequenced from one sample in a study of response to subunit inactivated influenza vaccine. In TCRdb, the RT-PCR reads were re-called with MiXCR into one record per CDR3 protein. Among 400,000 to 550,000 distinct CDR3 sequences, approximately 24% were seen once, and the ten largest hold around 2%. The sequencing used CD4+ T cells sorted from PBMCs, collected about 5 days after vaccination. These receptors were taken from a man aged 45-65 years who received an inactivated influenza vaccine.

The gene calls are TRBV28 and TRBJ2-4; D ambiguous. V gave up 4 bases and J gave up 7 bases, with 11 bases separating them. The CDR3 length is 13 residues. Germline loops: CDR1 MDHEN, CDR2 SYDVKM. CDR3 residues: CASSSPPGNIQYF. The CDR3 DNA reads TGTGCCAGCAGTTCCCCCCCGGGTAACATTCAGTACTTC.

The chain uses TRBV12-3 or TRBV12-4 and TRBJ2-2; D ambiguous. The V and J ends lost 5 bases and 3 bases respectively, with 10 bases between them. The CDR3 contains 14 residues. The CDR3 loop is CASSHLQYTGELFF. In nucleotides, the CDR3 is TGTGCCAGCAGTCATTTACAGTACACCGGGGAGCTGTTTTTT.

The CDR3 loop is CASSLGPGLEQYF. CDR3 in DNA: TGCGCCAGCAGCTTGGGGCCAGGGCTTGAGCAGTACTTC. This rearrangement joins TRBV5-1 to TRBJ2-7; TRBD1 might be the D (5 bases). The germline gives CDR1 SGHRS, CDR2 YFSETQ. The CDR3 extends over 13 amino acids. V lost 0 bases and J lost 7, with 11 bases in between.

V is TRBV11-3 and J is TRBJ2-2; 9 nucleotides agree with TRBD2. CDR1 is SGHNT, CDR2 YENEEA, per germline. With V trimmed by 5 bases and J by 4 bases, 11 bases remained unmatched. The CDR3 totals 17 residues. CDR3 residues: CASSPHSRLAATGELFF. In DNA, the CDR3 is TGTGCCAGCAGCCCGCACTCGAGACTAGCGGCCACCGGGGAGCTGTTTTTT.

In this sample, this clonotype turned up a few times. The chain carries TRBV25-1 and TRBJ2-1, with 7 bases lining up with TRBD2. This CDR3 is 15 amino acids long. Trimming at V came to 7 bases and at J to 7 bases, leaving 13 bases not matched to a gene. Germline CDR1 MGHDK, CDR2 SYGVNS. The CDR3 protein is CASTPYGTNGNEQFF. CDR3 DNA sequence: TGTGCCAGCACCCCGTACGGGACTAACGGAAATGAGCAGTTCTTC. The full variable domain, in which reference TRBV25-1 and TRBJ2-1 provide the parts outside the CDR3, is EADIYQTPRYLVIGTGKKITLECSQTMGHDKMYWYQQDPGMELHLIHYSYGVNSTEKGDLSSESTVSRIRTEHFPLTLESARPSHTSQYLCASTPYGTNGNEQFFGPGTRLTVL.

The chain uses TRBV3-1 and TRBJ2-7; D unresolved. The V gene's germline CDR1 is LGHDT and CDR2 YNNKEL (reference sequence). There are 15 residues in the CDR3. Trimming shortened V by 0 bases and J by 0 bases, and 9 bases separated the two germline ends. This chain's CDR3 is CASSQDASHSYEQYF. CDR3 sequence (DNA): TGTGCCAGCAGCCAAGACGCCAGTCACTCCTACGAGCAGTACTTC.

This clonotype was detected only a few times. V gene TRBV5-1 combines with J gene TRBJ2-2; D is uncertain. This CDR3 contains 14 residues. V was cut by 0 bases and J by 6 bases, with 9 bases left in between. CDR1 is SGHRS and CDR2 is YFSETQ in the germline V gene. CDR3 in DNA: TGCGCCAGCAGCTTGGCCTTAATGGCCGGGGAGCTGTTTTTT. This encodes CASSLALMAGELFF.

This chain links TRBV29-1 with TRBJ2-1; 12 bases align to TRBD2. This CDR3 comprises 16 residues. The V and J ends lost 6 bases and 7 bases, in that order; junction bases with no gene match: 13. In germline, CDR1 is SQVTM, CDR2 ANQGSEA. CDR3 sequence: CSVGGASGRGLNEQFF. The CDR3 DNA follows: TGCAGCGTCGGGGGTGCTAGCGGGAGGGGTTTGAATGAGCAGTTCTTC.

The chain carries TRBV5-1 and TRBJ2-3; D possibly uses TRBD1 or TRBD2 (5 bases each). CDR3 length: 13 amino acids. V lost 7 bases and J 2 bases, leaving 11 bases between the germline ends. Germline V CDR1 and CDR2: SGHRS, YFSETQ. CDR3 sequence reads: CASGPGTTDTQYF. CDR3 in DNA: TGCGCCAGCGGACCGGGGACCACAGATACGCAGTATTTT.

The chain recombines TRBV5-1 with TRBJ1-4, with 10 bases fitting TRBD1. Trimming removed 3 bases from V and 10 bases from J; junction bases left unmatched: 6. The CDR3 runs 14 residues. CDR1 and CDR2 from the germline V gene are SGHRS and YFSETQ. In nucleotides, the CDR3 is TGCGCCAGCAGCTCCGGGACAGGGGATAGAAAACTGTTTTTT. This gives the protein CASSSGTGDRKLFF.

This clonotype was observed a single time. The chain has TRBV28 and TRBJ2-2; 11 bases align to TRBD2. J gave up 8 bases and V 2 bases, and 7 bases lay outside the gene matches. The CDR3 has 16 residues. CDR1 is MDHEN and CDR2 is SYDVKM in the germline V gene. CDR3 sequence (DNA): TGTGCCAGCAGTTTACTAGCGGGGGGCCGATTTGGGGAGCTGTTTTTT. It translates to CASSLLAGGRFGELFF.

This sequence joins TRBV6-5 and TRBJ2-7, with 13 nucleotides matching TRBD2. Germline V gene data show CDR1 as MNHEY and CDR2 as SVGAGI. The CDR3 spans 19 residues. V lost 4 bases and J lost 2; bases outside the gene matches: 14. The CDR3 loop reads CASSFDWTSGGIGPYEQYF. The CDR3 nucleotides are TGTGCCAGCAGTTTTGATTGGACTAGCGGGGGAATTGGCCCCTACGAGCAGTACTTC.

V usage is TRBV5-6 and J usage is TRBJ2-7; D possibly corresponds to TRBD1 (6 bases). The CDR3 extends over 14 amino acids. The ends were cut back, 7 bases at V and 0 bases at J, with 14 bases in the middle. The V gene's germline CDR1 is SGHDT and CDR2 YYEEEE. The DNA for the CDR3 is TGTGCCAGCGGCAAACCGGGACACTCCTACGAGCAGTACTTC. It encodes CASGKPGHSYEQYF.

The rearrangement joins TRBV10-3 to TRBJ1-1, with TRBD1 matching 7 bases. Germline trimming cut 3 bases from V and 4 bases from J; bases unmatched to any gene: 2. The CDR3 length is 13 residues. Germline loops: CDR1 ENHRY, CDR2 SYGVKD. The CDR3 protein is CAISDRGVTEAFF. The CDR3 DNA is TGTGCCATCAGTGACAGGGGGGTCACTGAAGCTTTCTTT.

In its sample, this clonotype was seen a few times. The chain is built from TRBV11-1 and TRBJ2-1; D not resolved. The CDR3 is 12 residues long. Germline CDR1 is SGHAT and CDR2 is FQDESV (reference sequence). V gave up 3 bases and J gave up 7 bases, with 7 bases separating them. In nucleotides, the CDR3 is TGTGCCAGCAGCTTTGGGTGGAATGAGCAGTTCTTC. Encoded protein: CASSFGWNEQFF.